This record concerns one TCR beta chain sequence. This specimen comes from a study of shared clonotypes between healthy human individuals. The CDR3 totals 13 residues. V shed 5 bases and J shed 0 bases, with 7 bases lying between them. CDR1 is SGHVS, CDR2 FNYEAQ, per germline. Repertoires were generated with immunoSEQ multiplex PCR, while TCRdb's copy carries only in-frame clones and drops some. The table lists some 660,000 clones, about 80% of them singletons, with roughly 1.9% in the top ten. This TCR came from a woman in her twenties or thirties in good health. V and J are TRBV7-6 and TRBJ1-2; the D is unclear. The sample was memory CD4+ T cells sorted from blood. Subset reported: CD45RA-negative fraction. The CDR3 spells CASSLIANYGYTF. Written as DNA, the CDR3 is TGTGCCAGCAGCCTAATAGCTAACTATGGCTACACCTTC.